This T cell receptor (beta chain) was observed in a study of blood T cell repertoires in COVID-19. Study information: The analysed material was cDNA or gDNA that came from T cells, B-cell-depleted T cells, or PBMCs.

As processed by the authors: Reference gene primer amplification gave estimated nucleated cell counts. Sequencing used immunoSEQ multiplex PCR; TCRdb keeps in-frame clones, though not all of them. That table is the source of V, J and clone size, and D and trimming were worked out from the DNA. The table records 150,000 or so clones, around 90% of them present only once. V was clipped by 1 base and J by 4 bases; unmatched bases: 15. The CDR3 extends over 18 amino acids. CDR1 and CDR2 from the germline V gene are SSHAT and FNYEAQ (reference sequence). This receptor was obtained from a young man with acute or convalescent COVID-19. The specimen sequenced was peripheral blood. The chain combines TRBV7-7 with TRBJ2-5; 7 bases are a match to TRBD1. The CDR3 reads CASSLDVGQVHTGETQYF. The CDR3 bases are TGTGCCAGCAGCTTAGACGTAGGACAGGTGCATACCGGAGAGACCCAGTACTTC.